The 31 T cell receptor beta chains presented below share a single source sample, sequenced in a study of cytomegalovirus exposure and HLA in healthy donors. Using immunoSEQ multiplex PCR, the repertoire was profiled, and TCRdb retains in-frame clones only, with some absent. The data contain 150,000 to 200,000 clones, 86% of them singletons. Specimen: PBMCs. These receptor sequences come from a man younger than 35 in good health and CMV-seropositive.

To note about this clone: This sample includes further DNA sequences coding for the same CDR3. The chain uses TRBV30 and TRBJ2-7; weak D call: TRBD2 (6 bases). From germline, CDR1 is GTSNPN and CDR2 SVGIG (reference sequence). This CDR3 contains 12 residues. V was pared by 1 base and J by 2 bases, with 6 bases between. This CDR3 is CAWSGGTYEQYF. The CDR3 nucleotides read TGTGCCTGGAGTGGCGGGACCTACGAGCAGTACTTC.

The chain carries TRBV27 and TRBJ1-1; 9 bases are a match to TRBD1. Trimming removed 10 bases from V and 4 bases from J; junction bases left unmatched: 13. This CDR3 is built from 15 residues. In germline, CDR1 is MNHEY, CDR2 SMNVEV (reference sequence). The CDR3 loop is CATLNLGQGSTEAFF. The CDR3 DNA is TGTGCCACCTTAAATTTAGGACAGGGGAGCACTGAAGCTTTCTTT.

The chain carries TRBV5-4 and TRBJ2-1, with 10 bases that match TRBD2. The CDR3 extends over 18 amino acids. Germline lookup yields CDR1 SGHNT and CDR2 YYREEE (reference sequence). Trimming at V came to 7 bases and at J to 1 base, leaving 14 bases not matched to a gene. This CDR3 is CASEAQRTSGRSYNEQFF. The CDR3 DNA is TGTGCCAGCGAGGCTCAGAGGACTAGCGGACGGTCCTACAATGAGCAGTTCTTC.

The chain has TRBV9 and TRBJ2-1, with 7 bases lining up with TRBD2. Unmatched junction bases numbered 0, after V lost 3 bases and J lost 9 bases. CDR1 and CDR2 from the germline V gene are SGDLS and YYNGEE. The CDR3 covers 11 residues. DNA of the CDR3: TGTGCCAGCAGCGGCGGGGGTGAGCAGTTCTTC. Translated, it gives CASSGGGEQFF.

The genes are TRBV5-6 and TRBJ2-1; the D is unclear. The V and J ends lost 4 bases and 9 bases respectively, with 8 bases between them. In germline, CDR1 is SGHDT, CDR2 YYEEEE. The CDR3 spans 11 residues. For the CDR3, the DNA is TGTGCCAGCAGCATCTCAGGTGAGCAGTTCTTC. Translation gives CASSISGEQFF. The full variable domain, with the rest looked up from reference TRBV5-6 and TRBJ2-1, is DAGVTQSPTHLIKTRGQQVTLRCSPKSGHDTVSWYQQALGQGPQFIFQYYEEEERQRGNFPDRFSGHQFPNYSSELNVNALLLGDSALYLCASSISGEQFFGPGTRLTVL.

This clone was observed a single time. The V gene is TRBV7-9, the J gene TRBJ2-2; 9 bases are a match to TRBD1. Trimming removed 8 bases from V and 1 base from J; junction bases left unmatched: 5. CDR1 is SEHNR, CDR2 FQNEAQ, per germline (reference sequence). The CDR3 sequence is 15 residues long. The CDR3 bases are TGTGCCAGCCTCGGACAGGGGAGGAACACCGGGGAGCTGTTTTTT. Translating it yields CASLGQGRNTGELFF.

The genes are TRBV6-6 and TRBJ2-7; perhaps TRBD2 as D (6 bases). The V and J ends lost 7 bases and 3 bases respectively, with 13 bases between them. The CDR3 consists of 13 residues. Germline V gives CDR1 MNHNY, CDR2 SVGAGI (reference sequence). CDR3 in DNA: TGTGCCAGCAAGGATCGGGGAGGCTACGAGCAGTACTTC. Translated: CASKDRGGYEQYF.

About this clone: This same CDR3 is encoded by further DNA sequences in the sample. V usage is TRBV5-4 and J usage is TRBJ2-7; 9 bases fit TRBD2. V dropped 4 bases and J dropped 2; count of bases not matched to a gene: 4. The CDR3 runs 14 residues. Germline-derived CDR1 and CDR2 are SGHNT and YYREEE (reference sequence). CDR3 coding DNA: TGTGCCAGCAGCCTCGGCGGGAGGGCCTACGAGCAGTACTTC. This encodes CASSLGGRAYEQYF. Using reference TRBV5-4 and TRBJ2-7 for the parts outside the CDR3, the full variable domain is ETGVTQSPTHLIKTRGQQVTLRCSSQSGHNTVSWYQQALGQGPQFIFQYYREEENGRGNFPPRFSGLQFPNYSSELNVNALELDDSALYLCASSLGGRAYEQYFGPGTRLTVT.

This chain links TRBV27 with TRBJ2-7, with TRBD2 identical over 9 bases. Per the germline V gene, CDR1 is MNHEY and CDR2 is SMNVEV (reference sequence). J was trimmed by 2 bases and V by 6 bases; bases with no gene match: 8. The CDR3 runs to 15 residues. This CDR3 is CASRDASGNTYEQYF. The CDR3 DNA reads TGTGCCAGCAGGGACGCTAGCGGGAATACCTACGAGCAGTACTTC.

The rearrangement uses TRBV11-2 and TRBJ2-1; TRBD1 is a possible D gene (5 bases). Trimming took off 3 bases at V and 7 bases at J, with 16 bases between the two ends. The CDR3 spans 15 residues. Germline V gives CDR1 SGHAT, CDR2 FQNNGV. CDR3 coding DNA: TGTGCCAGCAGCTTGGGCCCGCTGACAGCGAATGAGCAGTTCTTC. Amino acids: CASSLGPLTANEQFF.

In the case of this clone: Other DNA sequences in this sample translate to the same CDR3. The chain is built from TRBV18 and TRBJ1-4; 10 bases are shared with TRBD1. Germline CDR1 is KGHSH and CDR2 is LQKENI. CDR3 length equals 14 residues. J gave up 6 bases and V 3 bases, and 1 base lay outside the gene matches. The CDR3 DNA is TGTGCCAGCTCACCCGGGACAGGGGATGAAAAACTGTTTTTT. Translated: CASSPGTGDEKLFF.

V gene TRBV6-1 combines with J gene TRBJ1-1, with TRBD1 matching over 9 bases. V shed 7 bases and J 4 bases; nucleotides not matched to a gene: 7. The CDR3 has 14 residues. The germline CDR1 and CDR2 sequences are MNHNS and SASEGT. In DNA, the CDR3 is TGTGCCAGCATCCTGGGACAGGGAGCCACTGAAGCTTTCTTT. The encoded protein is CASILGQGATEAFF.

The genes are TRBV4-2 and TRBJ2-1; the match to TRBD2 covers 9 bases. V lost 1 base to trimming and J lost 7 bases; unmatched junction nucleotides: 8. The germline V gene encodes CDR1 LGHNA and CDR2 YNFKEQ. This CDR3 region has 16 residues. The DNA of the CDR3 is TGTGCCAGCAGCCAAGTGGAGGCGGGGGGGAGGAATGAGCAGTTCTTC. Encoded protein: CASSQVEAGGRNEQFF.

The rearrangement joins TRBV27 to TRBJ2-1, with 7 bases matching TRBD1. Per the germline V gene, CDR1 is MNHEY and CDR2 is SMNVEV (reference sequence). V was clipped by 8 bases and J by 7 bases; unmatched bases: 5. CDR3 size: 12 residues. The CDR3 sequence is CASGTAENEQFF. The CDR3 coding sequence is TGTGCCAGCGGGACAGCGGAGAATGAGCAGTTCTTC.

The table lists this clone with a few counts. This chain connects TRBV9 to TRBJ1-5; D not certain. Germline lookup yields CDR1 SGDLS and CDR2 YYNGEE. Trimming shortened V by 0 bases and J by 5 bases, and 12 bases separated the two germline ends. CDR3 length: 15 amino acids. The CDR3 region has the DNA TGTGCCAGCAGCGTAGATCCTTTCGGGGATCAGCCCCAGCATTTT. This encodes CASSVDPFGDQPQHF. Combining the CDR3 with reference TRBV9 and TRBJ1-5 gives the whole variable domain DSGVTQTPKHLITATGQRVTLRCSPRSGDLSVYWYQQSLDQGLQFLIQYYNGEERAKGNILERFSAQQFPDLHSELNLSSLELGDSALYFCASSVDPFGDQPQHFGDGTRLSIL.

This clone turned up a few times. The chain carries TRBV4-3 and TRBJ2-6, with D perhaps TRBD1 (7 bases). CDR1 is LGHNA and CDR2 is YSLEER in the germline V gene. V gave up 4 bases and J gave up 0 bases, with 13 bases separating them. CDR3 length: 17 residues. This CDR3 reads CASSRGGGSSGANVLTF. For the CDR3, the DNA is TGCGCCAGCAGCCGTGGAGGGGGCTCCTCTGGGGCCAACGTCCTGACTTTC.

This sequence joins TRBV15 and TRBJ1-3, with TRBD1 as a possible D gene (5 bases). Deletions cut 0 bases from V and 6 bases from J, with 15 bases between. Germline CDR1 LNHNV, CDR2 YYDKDF (reference sequence). This CDR3 has 16 amino acids. The CDR3 region is CATSRDLAGGLNTIYF. The CDR3 region has the DNA TGTGCCACCAGCAGAGATCTAGCGGGGGGTCTAAACACCATATATTTT.

This clone was detected only a few times. The chain uses TRBV18 and TRBJ1-1; no definite D call. Trimming removed 2 bases from V and 11 bases from J, with 15 bases in between. Germline V lookup: CDR1 KGHSH, CDR2 LQKENI. CDR3 length: 13 residues. CDR3 amino acids: CASSPVSSLQAFF. The CDR3, as DNA: TGTGCCAGCTCACCAGTATCGTCCCTCCAGGCTTTCTTT.

This chain links TRBV7-9 with TRBJ2-7, with D perhaps matching TRBD2 (6 bases). Germline loops: CDR1 SEHNR, CDR2 FQNEAQ (reference sequence). V was cut by 0 bases and J by 5 bases, with 8 bases left in between. The CDR3 loop spans 13 amino acids. In DNA, the CDR3 is TGTGCCAGCAGCTTAGCTGGAGGGGACGAGCAGTACTTC. It yields the protein CASSLAGGDEQYF.

The rearrangement uses TRBV6-5 and TRBJ1-4; maybe TRBD1 (6 bases). V was trimmed by 5 bases and J by 7 bases, leaving 14 bases between them. The CDR3 length is 14 residues. Per the germline V gene, CDR1 is MNHEY and CDR2 is SVGAGI. For the CDR3, the DNA is TGTGCCAGCAGTACCGGGACATATACTGAAAAACTGTTTTTT. This gives the protein CASSTGTYTEKLFF.

J is TRBJ2-2 and V is TRBV6-6; the D gene is possibly TRBD2 (6 bases). V gave up 3 bases and J gave up 4 bases, with 9 bases separating them. The CDR3 runs to 14 residues. Germline V gives CDR1 MNHNY, CDR2 SVGAGI (reference sequence). The CDR3 DNA is TGTGCCAGCAGTTATCTCGGGGGCACCGGGGAGCTGTTTTTT. This sequence encodes CASSYLGGTGELFF.

This clone was counted once. The chain uses TRBV25-1 and TRBJ2-3; 7 positions match TRBD2. The CDR3 is made up of 16 amino acids. V was clipped by 3 bases and J by 5 bases; unmatched bases: 11. Germline CDR1 and CDR2: MGHDK and SYGVNS. CDR3 in DNA: TGTGCCAGCAGTGAGGGGGGGACTACCCGGAGAGATACGCAGTATTTT. Amino acid sequence: CASSEGGTTRRDTQYF.

This clone was seen once. The chain employs TRBV11-2 and TRBJ2-1, with 7 bases identical to TRBD2. Per germline, CDR1 SGHAT and CDR2 FQNNGV. This CDR3 spans 14 amino acids. J was trimmed by 4 bases and V by 3 bases; bases with no gene match: 3. CDR3 nucleotide sequence: TGTGCCAGCAGCTTTTGGCGGGGGTACAATGAGCAGTTCTTC. Translated: CASSFWRGYNEQFF.

This clone was observed a single time. The chain couples TRBV19 to TRBJ1-2; perhaps TRBD1 as D (6 bases). Germline V gene sequence: CDR1 LNHDA, CDR2 SQIVND (reference sequence). The CDR3 has 14 amino acids. Trimming took 5 bases from V and 0 from J, leaving 10 bases between them. This CDR3 reads CASSQGRPNYGYTF. The CDR3 nucleotides are TGTGCCAGTAGTCAGGGGCGACCTAACTATGGCTACACCTTC.

Only a few counts were recorded for this clone. The rearrangement uses TRBV6-5 and TRBJ2-7, with TRBD2 as a possible D gene (7 bases). CDR3 length: 13 amino acids. V was shortened by 8 bases and J by 2 bases, with 13 bases between the two germline ends. Germline CDR1 MNHEY, CDR2 SVGAGI. CDR3: CASARGGAYEQYF. CDR3 bases: TGTGCCAGCGCTAGGGGGGGGGCCTACGAGCAGTACTTC.

This chain connects TRBV15 to TRBJ1-3, with 11 bases matching TRBD1. J lost 4 bases, V lost 3 bases, and 14 bases had no gene match. Germline V gene lookup returns CDR1 LNHNV and CDR2 YYDKDF (reference sequence). The CDR3 is 19 residues long. In DNA, the CDR3 is TGTGCCACCAGCAGGGACAGGGGGCCGCCCGAGGACCCCGGAAACACCATATATTTT. This codes for CATSRDRGPPEDPGNTIYF.

The chain combines TRBV18 with TRBJ2-3; TRBD2 is a possible D gene (5 bases). Germline loops: CDR1 KGHSH, CDR2 LQKENI. The CDR3 length is 16 residues. V shed 0 bases and J shed 2 bases, with 12 bases lying between them. The CDR3 nucleotides are TGTGCCAGCTCACCACCGGAGAGGGCGAACACAGATACGCAGTATTTT. It specifies CASSPPERANTDTQYF.

The chain employs TRBV9 and TRBJ2-2, with TRBD1 matching over 7 bases. The J segment lost 1 base and the V segment lost 3 bases, leaving 3 bases of the junction unmatched. This CDR3 has 15 residues. Germline lookup yields CDR1 SGDLS and CDR2 YYNGEE. CDR3: CASSARTGNTGELFF. In DNA, the CDR3 is TGTGCCAGCAGCGCGCGGACAGGGAACACCGGGGAGCTGTTTTTT.

The chain couples TRBV21-1 to TRBJ1-5; TRBD1, the D gene given by the table, was not confirmed from the DNA. TRBV21-1 counts as a pseudogene. CDR3 length: 10 residues. Here the CDR3 reads CASSNPGGHF. In DNA, the CDR3 is TGTGCCAGCAGCAATCCAGGGGGGCATTTT.

This clone was detected only a few times. The V and J genes are TRBV18 and TRBJ2-7; possible D gene TRBD1, 6 bases. The CDR3 is 16 residues long. Trimming pared 3 bases from V and 1 base from J, leaving 16 bases between. The germline gives CDR1 KGHSH, CDR2 LQKENI. CDR3 DNA: TGTGCCAGCTCACCTTCGTCTTCCGGACAGTCCTACGAGCAGTACTTC. It encodes CASSPSSSGQSYEQYF.

This clone was detected once. The chain uses TRBV19 and TRBJ1-5; D remains unclear. Between the trimmed V and J ends, which lost 2 bases and 7 bases, there was a span of 12 bases. The CDR3 is 14 amino acids. Germline CDR1 LNHDA, CDR2 SQIVND (reference sequence). CDR3 sequence reads: CASSIWQNSQPQHF. In DNA form, the CDR3 reads TGTGCCAGTAGTATATGGCAAAATTCCCAGCCCCAGCATTTT. Using reference TRBV19 and TRBJ1-5 for the parts outside the CDR3, the full variable domain is DGGITQSPKYLFRKEGQNVTLSCEQNLNHDAMYWYRQDPGQGLRLIYYSQIVNDFQKGDIAEGYSVSREKKESFPLTVTSAQKNPTAFYLCASSIWQNSQPQHFGDGTRLSIL.